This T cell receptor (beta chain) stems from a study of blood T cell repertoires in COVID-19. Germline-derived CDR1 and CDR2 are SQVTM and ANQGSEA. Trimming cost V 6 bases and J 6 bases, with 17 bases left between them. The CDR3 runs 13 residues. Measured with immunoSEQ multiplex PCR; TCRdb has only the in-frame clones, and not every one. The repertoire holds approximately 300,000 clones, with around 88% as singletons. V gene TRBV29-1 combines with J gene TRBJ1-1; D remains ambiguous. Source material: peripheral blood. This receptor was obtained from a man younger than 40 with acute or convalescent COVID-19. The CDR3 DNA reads TGCAGCGTGAAAGCCCGATCCGTATCTGAAGCTTTCTTT. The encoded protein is CSVKARSVSEAFF.